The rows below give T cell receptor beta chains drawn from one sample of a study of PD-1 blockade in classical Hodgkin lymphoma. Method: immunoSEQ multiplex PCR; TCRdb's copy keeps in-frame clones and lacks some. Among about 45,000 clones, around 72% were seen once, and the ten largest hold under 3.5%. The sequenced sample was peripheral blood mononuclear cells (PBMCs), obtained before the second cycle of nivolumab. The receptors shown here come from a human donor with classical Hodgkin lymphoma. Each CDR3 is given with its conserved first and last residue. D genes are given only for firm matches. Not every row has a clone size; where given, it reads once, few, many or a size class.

TGTGCCAGCAGCACGGGACAGAGCAATTCACCCCTCCACTTT CASSTGQSNSPLHF TRBJ1-6 - TRBD1 TRBV13
TGTGCCAGCAGCGCGGGACAGAGCTCCTACAATGAGCAGTTCTTC CASSAGQSSYNEQFF TRBJ2-1 - - TRBV5-4
TGTGCCAGCAGCTTAGTATTTAGGGGCGTTACCCAGTACTTC CASSLVFRGVTQYF TRBJ2-7 - - TRBV7-2
TGTGCCAGTAGCGGACTAGCGGGAGTATGGAATGAGCAGTTCTTC CASSGLAGVWNEQFF TRBJ2-1 - TRBD2 TRBV19
TGTGCCAGCAGCTTCATTGACCGTCCCAGCCCCAGCGAGCAGTACTTC CASSFIDRPSPSEQYF TRBJ2-7 - - TRBV9
TGCGCCAGCAGCGTTGGGACCGGCTACGAGCAGTACTTC CASSVGTGYEQYF TRBJ2-7 - - TRBV5-1
TGTGCCAGCAGTTACTCCCCCGCAGGCATTAATCAGCCCCAGCATTTT CASSYSPAGINQPQHF TRBJ1-5 - - TRBV6-5
TGTGCCAGCAGCTTGGCCCGGGGGGTCCAGGTCCCCTATGGCTACACCTTC CASSLARGVQVPYGYTF TRBJ1-2 few - TRBV5-8
TGTGCCAGCAGCGGGTGGGCAGGGGCCCCCAATGAGCAGTTCTTC CASSGWAGAPNEQFF TRBJ2-1 - - TRBV5-6
TGTGCCAGCAGTGATCGACAGGGAGCAACTAATGAAAAACTGTTTTTT CASSDRQGATNEKLFF TRBJ1-4 - TRBD1 TRBV2
TGTGCCAGACAGGGAGGTGGTTTAGGCAATCAGCCCCAGCATTTT CARQGGGLGNQPQHF TRBJ1-5 few - TRBV2
TGTGCCAGCAGTCCACCGGTCCGGGAGCCGAGCAATGAGCAGTTCTTC CASSPPVREPSNEQFF TRBJ2-1 - - TRBV27
TGTGCCACCACACCGTTTGGGAGCCAAGAGACCCAGTACTTC CATTPFGSQETQYF TRBJ2-5 - - TRBV6-6
TGTGCCAGCAGTTTAGATAGACAGCCTAGCACAGATACGCAGTATTTT CASSLDRQPSTDTQYF TRBJ2-3 - - TRBV27
TGTGCCAGCAGCTTACTGGACGCGAACACCGGGGAGCTGTTTTTT CASSLLDANTGELFF TRBJ2-2 - - TRBV11-2
TGTGCCAGCTCAGGTGATGCACCAGGAGACTATAATTCACCCCTCCACTTT CASSGDAPGDYNSPLHF TRBJ1-6 - - TRBV18
TGTGCCAGCAGCTTGGTGGCGGGGGCTGACCACGAGCAGTACTTC CASSLVAGADHEQYF TRBJ2-7 - - TRBV5-6
TGCGCCAGCTCATTGGGCAATGAGCAGTTCTTC CASSLGNEQFF TRBJ2-1 - - TRBV11-2
TGTGCCAGTAGCGATGGAGGCGCAGATACGCAGTATTTT CASSDGGADTQYF TRBJ2-3 few - TRBV28
TGTGCCAGTAGTACCCTCGGACTATCCACCGGGGAGCTGTTTTTT CASSTLGLSTGELFF TRBJ2-2 - - TRBV19
TGCGCCAGCAGCCACCACGGGGAGAGGACAGGTTTCCACTTT CASSHHGERTGFHF TRBJ1-6 - TRBD1 TRBV4-3
TGTGCCATCAACCGACCCGGGACAGGGGGTGAAAAACTGTTTTTT CAINRPGTGGEKLFF TRBJ1-4 - TRBD1 TRBV6-1
TGTGCCAGCAGTCAGGCCTGGACAGCGAACACCGGGGAGCTGTTTTTT CASSQAWTANTGELFF TRBJ2-2 - - TRBV7-7
TGTGCCAGCAGCTCCACTAGCGGGAGTTGGTATGAGCAGTTCTTC CASSSTSGSWYEQFF TRBJ2-1 - TRBD2 TRBV7-2
TGCGCCAGCAGCCAAGAGGGGTCTCGCGGGGGGCATGGGGATGAGCAGTTCTTC CASSQEGSRGGHGDEQFF TRBJ2-1 - TRBD2 TRBV4-3
TGTGCCAGCAGCTACATTTTCGGGACAGAGAGGGGCACTGAAGCTTTCTTT CASSYIFGTERGTEAFF TRBJ1-1 - TRBD1 TRBV11-3
TGTGCCAGCAGTCCCGCGGGGGGGCGAGAGACCCAGTACTTC CASSPAGGRETQYF TRBJ2-5 once TRBD2 TRBV6-5
TGCGCCAGCAGCCAAGATAGATGGGACAGGGGCTATGGCTACACCTTC CASSQDRWDRGYGYTF TRBJ1-2 medium-sized TRBD1 TRBV4-3
TGTGCCAGCAGCTTGGTAGGGGACACTGAAGCTTTCTTT CASSLVGDTEAFF TRBJ1-1 few - TRBV5-6
TGTGCCAGCAGTGACGATTCCGGCGAGCAGTACTTC CASSDDSGEQYF TRBJ2-7 - - TRBV2
TGCGCCAGCAGCCAAGAAGATTATAATTCACCCCTCCACTTT CASSQEDYNSPLHF TRBJ1-6 - - TRBV4-3
TGTGCCATCAGTGAGGGGGCCCAGCGGAATTCACCCCTCCACTTT CAISEGAQRNSPLHF TRBJ1-6 - - TRBV10-3
TGTGCCAGCTCAAGGAGCTGGGGAGAGACCCAGTACTTC CASSRSWGETQYF TRBJ2-5 - - TRBV18
TGTGCCAGCAGTTACAGCAGGGGGCTCTACGAGCAGTACTTC CASSYSRGLYEQYF TRBJ2-7 few TRBD1 TRBV6-5
TGTGCCAGCAGTGAAGAAGATTTCCAGAGATCCTACGAGCAGTACTTC CASSEEDFQRSYEQYF TRBJ2-7 - - TRBV6-1
TGTGCCAGTAGTATGGCGTTATTCAATGAGCAGTTCTTC CASSMALFNEQFF TRBJ2-1 few - TRBV19
TGTGCCAGCTCTAATAACTACGAGCAGTACTTC CASSNNYEQYF TRBJ2-7 - - TRBV18
TGTGCCAGCAGCTTAGGGGGCGGGGAGTATAATGAGCAGTTCTTC CASSLGGGEYNEQFF TRBJ2-1 - - TRBV7-9
TGTGCCAGCAGCTTGGTCGTAACTGAAGCTTTCTTT CASSLVVTEAFF TRBJ1-1 - - TRBV7-9
TGTGCCAGCAGAGGCCAACTAGCGGGTGTCTACGAGCAGTACTTC CASRGQLAGVYEQYF TRBJ2-7 few TRBD2 TRBV6-1
TGTGCCAGCAGCCAAGGGTACACGGGGGGCCCGAATGGCTACACCTTC CASSQGYTGGPNGYTF TRBJ1-2 - - TRBV14
TGTGCCAGCAGCCCCGGCGGGGGCGGTGAGCAGTACTTC CASSPGGGGEQYF TRBJ2-5 - - TRBV7-9
TGTGCCAGCAGCCCCCGCCCGAACACTGAAGCTTTCTTT CASSPRPNTEAFF TRBJ1-1 once - TRBV7-6
TGCGCCAGCAGCTTGGACGGGGCCGAGAGAGATACGCAGTATTTT CASSLDGAERDTQYF TRBJ2-3 - - TRBV5-1
TGCGCCAGCAGCATCGGGACTAGCGGGACCTACGAGCAGTACTTC CASSIGTSGTYEQYF TRBJ2-7 - TRBD2 TRBV5-1
TGCGCCAGCAGCCAAGGGCTGCAAGAGACCCAGTACTTC CASSQGLQETQYF TRBJ2-5 many - TRBV4-3
TGTGCCAGCAGCCAAGACTCGGGGGAGAGGGGCACAGATACGCAGTATTTT CASSQDSGERGTDTQYF TRBJ2-3 - - TRBV4-2
TGTGCCAGCAGTCAAACCGGCCAGGGGGCGGGGGAGCAGTACTTC CASSQTGQGAGEQYF TRBJ2-7 - TRBD1 TRBV7-9
TGTGCCAGCAGTTCACAAAATCAGCCCCAGCATTTT CASSSQNQPQHF TRBJ1-5 - - TRBV28
TGTGCCAGCTCACCAATCCCTGGACAGAGAGGCACTGAAGCTTTCTTT CASSPIPGQRGTEAFF TRBJ1-1 few - TRBV18
TGCGCCAGCAGCTTAGGGAGGGCCTCCAACAATGAGCAGTTCTTC CASSLGRASNNEQFF TRBJ2-1 - TRBD2 TRBV5-1